This record concerns one T cell receptor (beta chain) sequence. The source of the sample is a study of cytomegalovirus exposure and HLA in healthy donors. The PCR used 60 Vbeta and 13 Jbeta primers. Libraries were prepared by immunoSEQ multiplex PCR; TCRdb keeps only in-frame clonotypes and omits some of them. The top ten clones hold 1.5% to 2% of a sample with 150,000 to 200,000 clones, roughly 80% of them seen once. The source material was PBMCs. This clonotype was obtained from a woman in her 50s in good health and CMV-seronegative.

The CDR3 protein is CASSPQGPTEAFF. For the CDR3, the DNA is TGTGCCAGCAGTCCTCAGGGTCCAACCGAAGCTTTCTTT. The genes are TRBV27 and TRBJ1-1; a weak D match, TRBD1 (5 bases). The CDR3 covers 13 residues. Germline V gives CDR1 MNHEY, CDR2 SMNVEV (reference sequence). Deletions cut 5 bases from V and 8 bases from J, with 15 bases between.